Below, 24 T cell receptor beta chains from the same sample are listed, as sequenced in a study of blood T cell repertoires in COVID-19. Only in-frame clones appear in the TCRdb table, and some are missing; sequencing was by immunoSEQ multiplex PCR. The top ten hold under 2% of the sample, which has about 250,000 clones, about 89% seen once. The sample was peripheral blood. These TCRs come from a woman aged 55 to 70 who had recovered from COVID-19.

A word on this clone: Other DNA sequences in the same sample also yield this CDR3. This chain connects TRBV7-2 to TRBJ2-2; D gene ambiguous. From germline, CDR1 is SGHTA and CDR2 FQGNSA. Between the trimmed V and J ends, which lost 1 base and 5 bases, there was a span of 5 bases. The CDR3 loop spans 13 amino acids. The CDR3 DNA follows: TGTGCCAGCAGCTTAGGCAGGACCGGGGAGCTGTTTTTT. Translation gives CASSLGRTGELFF. Full variable domain (outside the CDR3, taken from reference TRBV7-2 and TRBJ2-2): GAGVSQSPSNKVTEKGKDVELRCDPISGHTALYWYRQSLGQGLEFLIYFQGNSAPDKSGLPSDRFSAERTGGSVSTLTIQRTQQEDSAVYLCASSLGRTGELFFGEGSRLTVL.

The chain recombines TRBV5-1 with TRBJ2-7, with 7 bases identical to TRBD1. V shed 4 bases, J shed 2 bases, and the junction held 6 bases outside the gene matches. The CDR3 runs 14 residues. Germline lookup yields CDR1 SGHRS and CDR2 YFSETQ. This CDR3 is CASSDPQGAYEQYF. CDR3 coding DNA: TGCGCCAGCAGCGACCCCCAGGGGGCCTACGAGCAGTACTTC.

The V call is TRBV7-3, the J call TRBJ2-5, with 13 bases lining up with TRBD2. The germline CDR1 and CDR2 sequences are SGHTA and FQGTGA. The CDR3 consists of 15 residues. The junction had 9 bases not matched to a gene; V was cut back by 5 bases and J by 9 bases. The CDR3 sequence is CASSGLAGARGSQYF. The CDR3 DNA sequence: TGTGCCAGCAGCGGACTAGCGGGGGCCAGAGGGTCCCAGTACTTC.

As concerns this clone: The same CDR3 is also encoded by other DNA sequences in this sample. The chain employs TRBV18 and TRBJ1-2; D may be TRBD1 (6 bases). CDR3 length equals 13 residues. Per germline, CDR1 KGHSH and CDR2 LQKENI. The V end lost 3 bases, the J end lost 2 bases, and 7 bases lay between the germline ends. The CDR3 nucleotides are TGTGCCAGCTCACCGGACAGCAACTATGGCTACACCTTC. Translating it yields CASSPDSNYGYTF.

The rearrangement uses TRBV21-1 and TRBJ2-1; TRBD2, the table's D call, was not compared with the DNA. TRBV21-1 is a pseudogene. This CDR3 comprises 21 residues. The CDR3 bases are TGTGCCAGCAGCAAAGTTACCCCTTTATTGAGGCGGGGGGACTCCTACAATGAGCAGTTCTTC. Its protein is CASSKVTPLLRRGDSYNEQFF.

Here the CDR3 reads CASSHRQGPNTGELFF. The CDR3, as DNA: TGTGCCAGCAGCCATCGACAGGGACCGAACACCGGGGAGCTGTTTTTT. The chain has TRBV4-2 and TRBJ2-2; TRBD1 matches at 7 bases. The CDR3 length is 16 residues. The trim removed 3 bases at V and 0 bases at J, leaving 4 bases unmatched. Germline CDR1 and CDR2: LGHNA and YNFKEQ.

This chain connects TRBV18 to TRBJ1-4, with TRBD1 matching 7 bases. CDR1 and CDR2 from the germline V gene are KGHSH and LQKENI. The CDR3 has 15 residues. Trimming at V came to 5 bases and at J to 8 bases, leaving 11 bases not matched to a gene. The CDR3, as DNA: TGTGCCAGCTCAGCCTCACAGGGGAACTTCGAAAAACTGTTTTTT. Translating gives CASSASQGNFEKLFF.

This clone appeared a single time. This chain links TRBV2 with TRBJ2-1; TRBD2 is a possible D gene (5 bases). Looked up from germline, CDR1 is SNHLY and CDR2 is FYNNEI. With 6 bases removed from V and 2 bases from J, the gap between germline ends came to 11 bases. This CDR3 comprises 14 residues. The CDR3 DNA sequence: TGTGCCAGCAGACTAGACCCGCCCTACAATGAGCAGTTCTTC. Translated: CASRLDPPYNEQFF.

The chain couples TRBV9 to TRBJ2-7, with TRBD2 as a possible D gene (6 bases). The CDR3 has 13 amino acids. Trimming cost V 0 bases and J 6 bases, with 10 bases left between them. Per germline, CDR1 SGDLS and CDR2 YYNGEE. The CDR3 region is CASSVEEGLEQYF. CDR3 in DNA: TGTGCCAGCAGCGTAGAGGAGGGACTCGAGCAGTACTTC.

The chain links TRBV5-4 to TRBJ1-2; 7 nucleotides line up with TRBD1. CDR3 size: 16 residues. Germline V gene data show CDR1 as SGHNT and CDR2 as YYREEE (reference sequence). V shed 5 bases, J shed 8 bases, and the junction held 18 bases outside the gene matches. The CDR3 DNA is TGTGCCAGCAGTTATTCCAACAGGGGATCGGGTCGGGGCTACACCTTC. Its translation: CASSYSNRGSGRGYTF.

This clone was seen a few times. This rearrangement joins TRBV9 to TRBJ1-6; 9 nucleotides line up with TRBD1. V was pared by 0 bases and J by 9 bases, with 4 bases of the junction left unmatched. The CDR3 extends over 15 amino acids. Germline values: CDR1 SGDLS, CDR2 YYNGEE. Here the CDR3 DNA reads TGTGCCAGCAGCGTAGAAGGGACAGGGCGTTCACCCCTCCACTTT. Residues: CASSVEGTGRSPLHF.

This CDR3 reads CASQNSGNTIYF. CDR3 nucleotides: TGTGCCAGCCAGAACTCTGGAAACACCATATATTTT. The chain carries TRBV21-1 and TRBJ1-3; TRBD1 was called by the table and not checked on the DNA. TRBV21-1 is a listed pseudogene. The CDR3 extends over 12 amino acids.

The rearrangement joins TRBV9 to TRBJ2-7; tentatively, D is TRBD1 (5 bases). The CDR3 runs to 15 residues. CDR1 SGDLS and CDR2 YYNGEE come from the germline V gene. The ends were cut back, 4 bases at V and 4 bases at J, with 18 bases in the middle. This CDR3 reads CASSFRAETLYEQYF. CDR3 bases: TGTGCCAGCAGCTTCAGGGCCGAGACCCTATACGAGCAGTACTTC.

This chain uses TRBV19 with TRBJ1-2, with 7 bases lining up with TRBD1. With 0 bases clipped from V and 1 base from J, the junction kept 2 bases outside the gene matches. The V gene's germline CDR1 is LNHDA and CDR2 SQIVND (reference sequence). CDR3 length: 15 residues. DNA of the CDR3: TGTGCCAGTAGTATAGACAGGGGGAATAACTATGGCTACACCTTC. Translated, it gives CASSIDRGNNYGYTF.

This sequence joins TRBV29-1 and TRBJ2-5; unclear D gene. V was shortened by 2 bases and J by 1 base, with 11 bases between the two germline ends. Germline loops: CDR1 SQVTM, CDR2 ANQGSEA. The CDR3 is 14 residues long. The CDR3: CSVESPALQETQYF. DNA of the CDR3: TGCAGCGTTGAATCGCCAGCGCTCCAAGAGACCCAGTACTTC.

This clone turned up a few times. V and J are TRBV19 and TRBJ1-6, with 7 nucleotides matching TRBD1. The ends lost 7 bases at V and 6 bases at J; junction bases unmatched: 6. The CDR3 has 14 amino acids. The germline CDR1 and CDR2 sequences are LNHDA and SQIVND (reference sequence). The CDR3 coding sequence is TGTGCCAGTACCACGGGACAGTCTAATTCACCCCTCCACTTT. Residues: CASTTGQSNSPLHF.

The chain has TRBV7-6 and TRBJ2-2, with D possibly TRBD2 on 6 matching bases. There are 16 residues in the CDR3. V dropped 5 bases and J dropped 0 bases, with 13 bases sitting between them. CDR1 is SGHVS and CDR2 is FNYEAQ in the germline V gene. DNA for the CDR3: TGTGCCAGCAGCCTGGTGGGGGGTGCGAACACCGGGGAGCTGTTTTTT. Its translation: CASSLVGGANTGELFF.

This sequence joins TRBV20-1 and TRBJ1-4; D is uncertain. The CDR3 is 14 amino acids. CDR1 and CDR2 (germline): DFQATT, SNEGSKA (reference sequence). V lost 3 bases to trimming and J lost 5 bases, with 13 bases between them. The CDR3 loop reads CSASVAGRNEKLFF. The CDR3 DNA is TGCAGTGCTAGTGTGGCGGGCAGAAATGAAAAACTGTTTTTT.

V is TRBV6-5 and J is TRBJ2-7; 10 bases are a match to TRBD2. CDR3 length: 16 residues. V was clipped by 0 bases and J by 4 bases; unmatched bases: 6. Germline CDR1 is MNHEY and CDR2 is SVGAGI. CDR3 nucleotide sequence: TGTGCCAGCAGTTACTCGAGCGGGGGGGCCAATTACGAGCAGTACTTC. Translating it yields CASSYSSGGANYEQYF.

This sequence joins TRBV5-1 and TRBJ2-1, with 7 bases aligning to TRBD1. Unmatched junction bases numbered 2, after V lost 1 base and J lost 4 bases. CDR1 and CDR2 from the germline V gene are SGHRS and YFSETQ. CDR3 length equals 14 residues. DNA of the CDR3: TGCGCCAGCAGCTTGCAGGGGGAGTACAATGAGCAGTTCTTC. Its translation is CASSLQGEYNEQFF.

This chain links TRBV2 with TRBJ1-4; TRBD1 aligns across 10 bases. Germline V lookup: CDR1 SNHLY, CDR2 FYNNEI. Germline trimming cut 7 bases from V and 0 bases from J; bases unmatched to any gene: 2. The CDR3 length is 15 residues. Written as DNA, the CDR3 is TGTGCCAGCACGACAGGGGGCGCAACTAATGAAAAACTGTTTTTT. This codes for CASTTGGATNEKLFF.

The rearrangement links TRBV2 to TRBJ2-1, with D maybe TRBD1 (6 bases). V was pared by 3 bases and J by 7 bases, with 10 bases between. The CDR3 loop spans 13 amino acids. Germline V gene data show CDR1 as SNHLY and CDR2 as FYNNEI. The CDR3 reads CASSDQGTNEQFF. The DNA for the CDR3 is TGTGCCAGCAGTGACCAGGGGACGAATGAGCAGTTCTTC. Full variable domain (remainder filled in from reference TRBV2 and TRBJ2-1): EPEVTQTPSHQVTQMGQEVILRCVPISNHLYFYWYRQILGQKVEFLVSFYNNEISEKSEIFDDQFSVERPDGSNFTLKIRSTKLEDSAMYFCASSDQGTNEQFFGPGTRLTVL.

The gene calls are TRBV5-5 and TRBJ2-3; D not resolved. The V gene's germline CDR1 is SGHKS and CDR2 YYEKEE (reference sequence). Trimming stripped 4 bases from V and 3 bases from J, with 12 bases between. CDR3 size: 14 residues. This CDR3 reads CASSPEHGTDTQYF. Written as DNA, the CDR3 is TGTGCCAGCAGCCCAGAACATGGTACAGATACGCAGTATTTT. Using reference TRBV5-5 and TRBJ2-3 for the parts outside the CDR3, the full variable domain is DAGVTQSPTHLIKTRGQQVTLRCSPISGHKSVSWYQQVLGQGPQFIFQYYEKEERGRGNFPDRFSARQFPNYSSELNVNALLLGDSALYLCASSPEHGTDTQYFGPGTRLTVL.

The chain employs TRBV2 and TRBJ2-1, with D uncertain. This CDR3 comprises 15 residues. V lost 7 bases to trimming and J lost 4 bases, with 17 bases between them. Germline CDR1 reads SNHLY; CDR2 reads FYNNEI. The CDR3 sequence is CASTPTGGVYNEQFF. CDR3 bases: TGTGCCAGCACTCCGACCGGTGGAGTTTACAATGAGCAGTTCTTC.